This T cell receptor (beta chain) was recovered during a study of shared clonotypes between healthy human individuals. Study observations and caveats: Owing to a small donor count, the genetic and exposure-history diversity represented was limited.

In the case of this clone: What it binds is not known.

The V gene lost 8 bases and the J gene lost 4 bases, with 14 bases spanning the gap. The CDR3 length is 13 residues. Germline V gives CDR1 MNHNS, CDR2 SASEGT. Deep-level assay runs were performed. Using immunoSEQ multiplex PCR, the repertoire was profiled, and TCRdb retains in-frame clones only, with some absent. Of around 500,000 clones in the sample, around 79% were seen once. The chain joins TRBV6-1 to TRBJ1-2; D is uncertain. The TCR comes from a middle-aged woman in good health. Some clones in this sample may be carry-over from other donors' samples. Material: PBMCs. CDR3 protein: CASGGGQTYGYTF. The CDR3 DNA reads as TGTGCCAGCGGTGGAGGGCAGACCTATGGCTACACCTTC.